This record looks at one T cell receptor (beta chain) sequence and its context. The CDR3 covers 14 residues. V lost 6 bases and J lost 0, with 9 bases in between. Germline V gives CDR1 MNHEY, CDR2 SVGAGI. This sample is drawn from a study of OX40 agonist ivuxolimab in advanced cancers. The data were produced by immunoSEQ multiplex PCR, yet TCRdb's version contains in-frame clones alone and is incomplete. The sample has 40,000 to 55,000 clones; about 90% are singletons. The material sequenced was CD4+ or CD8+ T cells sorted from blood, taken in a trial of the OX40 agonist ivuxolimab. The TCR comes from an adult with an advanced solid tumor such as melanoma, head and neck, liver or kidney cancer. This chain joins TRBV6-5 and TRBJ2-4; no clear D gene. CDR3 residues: CASSPRLAKNIQYF. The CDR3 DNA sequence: TGTGCCAGCAGCCCGCGGCTAGCCAAAAACATTCAGTACTTC.